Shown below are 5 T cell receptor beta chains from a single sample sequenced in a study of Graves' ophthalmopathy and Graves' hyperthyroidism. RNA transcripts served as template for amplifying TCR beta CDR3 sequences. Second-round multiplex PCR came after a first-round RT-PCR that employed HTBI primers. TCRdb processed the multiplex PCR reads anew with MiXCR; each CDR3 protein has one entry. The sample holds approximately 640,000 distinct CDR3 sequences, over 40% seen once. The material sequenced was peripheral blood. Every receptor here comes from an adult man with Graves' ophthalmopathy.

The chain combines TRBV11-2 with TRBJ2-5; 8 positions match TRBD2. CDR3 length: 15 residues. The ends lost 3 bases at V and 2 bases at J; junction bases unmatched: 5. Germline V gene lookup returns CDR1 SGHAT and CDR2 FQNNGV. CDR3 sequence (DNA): TGTGCCAGCAGCTTTCAGCGGGGGCCGCAAGAGACCCAGTACTTC. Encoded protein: CASSFQRGPQETQYF.

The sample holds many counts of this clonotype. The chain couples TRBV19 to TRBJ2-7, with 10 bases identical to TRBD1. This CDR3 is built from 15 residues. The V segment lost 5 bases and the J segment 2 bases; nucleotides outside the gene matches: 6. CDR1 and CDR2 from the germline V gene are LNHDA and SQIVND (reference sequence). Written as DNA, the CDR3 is TGTGCCAGTAGTGGGGGGACAGGGGATCCCTACGAGCAGTACTTC. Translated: CASSGGTGDPYEQYF.

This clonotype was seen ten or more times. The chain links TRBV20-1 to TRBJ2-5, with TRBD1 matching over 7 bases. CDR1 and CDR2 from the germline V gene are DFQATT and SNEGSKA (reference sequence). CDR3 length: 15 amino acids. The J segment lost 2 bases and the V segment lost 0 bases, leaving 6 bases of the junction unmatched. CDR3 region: CSARDWGQRQETQYF. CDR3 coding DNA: TGCAGTGCTAGAGATTGGGGACAGCGTCAAGAGACCCAGTACTTC.

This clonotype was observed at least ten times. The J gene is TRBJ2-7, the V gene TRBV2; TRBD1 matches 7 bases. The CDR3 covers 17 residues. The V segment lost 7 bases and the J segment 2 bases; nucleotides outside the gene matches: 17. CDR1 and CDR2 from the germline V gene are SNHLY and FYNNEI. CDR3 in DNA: TGTGCCAGCATCTCTCATTTTTGGGACAGAACAACCTACGAGCAGTACTTC. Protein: CASISHFWDRTTYEQYF.

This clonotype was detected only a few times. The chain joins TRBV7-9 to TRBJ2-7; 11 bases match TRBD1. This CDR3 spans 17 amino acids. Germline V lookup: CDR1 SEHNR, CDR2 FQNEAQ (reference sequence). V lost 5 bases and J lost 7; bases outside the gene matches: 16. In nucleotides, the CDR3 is TGTGCCAGCAGCCAAGAAGAGGTCGGACAGGGGGCGCAGGAGCAGTACTTC. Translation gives CASSQEEVGQGAQEQYF.